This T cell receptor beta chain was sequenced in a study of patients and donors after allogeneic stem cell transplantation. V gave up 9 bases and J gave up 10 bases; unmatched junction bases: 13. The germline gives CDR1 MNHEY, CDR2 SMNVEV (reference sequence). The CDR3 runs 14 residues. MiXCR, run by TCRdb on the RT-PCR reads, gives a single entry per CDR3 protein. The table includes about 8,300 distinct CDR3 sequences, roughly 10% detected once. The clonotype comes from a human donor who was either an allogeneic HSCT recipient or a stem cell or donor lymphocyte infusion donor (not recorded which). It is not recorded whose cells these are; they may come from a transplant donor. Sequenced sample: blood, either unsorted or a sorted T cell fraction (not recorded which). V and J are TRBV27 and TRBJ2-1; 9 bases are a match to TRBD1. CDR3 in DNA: TGTGCCAGGGTGACAGGGGGATTGATTTGGGAGCAGTTCTTC. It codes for CARVTGGLIWEQFF.